A selection of T cell receptor beta chains follows, all from one sample in a study of blood T cell repertoires in COVID-19. Repertoires were generated with immunoSEQ multiplex PCR, while TCRdb's copy carries only in-frame clones and drops some. The sample yields around 100,000 clones, around four fifths seen once. Sequenced: peripheral blood. Receptors were obtained from a human donor in a cohort sampled during active COVID-19. Each CDR3 is given with its conserved first and last residue. The D gene is left open where the match is weak. Rows give clone size only sometimes, using once, few, many, or a class for an expanded clone.

j_gene	d_gene	abundance	v_gene	CDR3aa	CDR3nt
TRBJ1-5	.	.	TRBV5-4	CASSSGDQPQHF	TGTGCCAGCAGCTCGGGGGATCAGCCCCAGCATTTT
TRBJ2-7	.	.	TRBV20-1	CSARTGDEQYF	TGCAGTGCTAGGACTGGCGACGAGCAGTACTTC
TRBJ1-1	.	.	TRBV4-1	CASSQVNRVGEAFF	TGCGCCAGCAGCCAAGTTAACAGGGTTGGTGAAGCTTTCTTT
TRBJ2-5	TRBD2	once	TRBV5-1	CASSSEPGLAGTQYF	TGCGCCAGCAGCTCAGAACCGGGACTAGCGGGGACCCAGTACTTC
TRBJ2-5	TRBD1	.	TRBV24-1	CATSDSGDRVMGTQYF	TGTGCCACCAGTGATTCGGGGGACAGGGTAATGGGGACCCAGTACTTC
TRBJ1-4	TRBD1	once	TRBV7-8	CASSPTSPGGGGEKLFF	TGTGCCAGCAGCCCGACGAGCCCAGGGGGCGGTGGTGAAAAACTGTTTTTT
TRBJ2-7	TRBD1	once	TRBV4-1	CASSQASGTGEQYF	TGCGCCAGCAGCCAAGCTTCAGGGACAGGGGAGCAGTACTTC
TRBJ2-1	.	.	TRBV4-3	CASSQLAGITSDEQFF	TGCGCCAGCAGCCAACTGGCAGGGATTACATCGGATGAGCAGTTCTTC
TRBJ1-3	TRBD1	.	TRBV12-5	CASGLGGTAGNTIYF	TGTGCTAGTGGTTTGGGGGGGACAGCAGGAAACACCATATATTTT
TRBJ1-1	TRBD1	once	TRBV4-2	CASSRETGSGTEAFF	TGTGCCAGCAGCAGAGAGACAGGGTCCGGCACTGAAGCTTTCTTT
TRBJ1-2	.	.	TRBV10-3	CAIKEGSDYGYTF	TGTGCCATCAAGGAGGGTTCAGACTATGGCTACACCTTC
TRBJ2-1	TRBD2	.	TRBV5-1	CASSGTSGGFNEQFF	TGCGCCAGCAGCGGGACTAGCGGGGGCTTCAATGAGCAGTTCTTC
TRBJ1-3	TRBD1	.	TRBV5-6	CASSTGQGSGNTIYF	TGTGCCAGCAGCACGGGACAGGGCTCTGGAAACACCATATATTTT
TRBJ1-5	TRBD1	.	TRBV19	CASSTDRRSYQPQHF	TGTGCCAGTAGTACGGACAGGAGATCGTACCAGCCCCAGCATTTT
TRBJ2-1	.	.	TRBV19	CASSMELSSYNEQFF	TGTGCCAGTAGTATGGAGTTAAGCTCCTACAATGAGCAGTTCTTC
TRBJ2-5	.	.	TRBV10-3	CAISDPGQGESGETQYF	TGTGCCATCAGTGACCCAGGACAAGGAGAAAGTGGAGAGACCCAGTACTTC
TRBJ2-7	TRBD1	.	TRBV6-1	CASTPGQGPYEQYF	TGTGCCAGCACTCCGGGACAGGGTCCCTACGAGCAGTACTTC
TRBJ2-4	.	once	TRBV5-6	CASSLVVSDIQYF	TGTGCCAGCAGCTTGGTAGTCTCGGACATTCAGTACTTC
TRBJ2-7	TRBD1	once	TRBV12-5	CASGSGTGVGEQYF	TGTGCTAGTGGTTCCGGGACAGGGGTGGGCGAGCAGTACTTC
TRBJ1-4	TRBD1	.	TRBV2	CASSSGTGLVEKLFF	TGTGCCAGCAGTTCCGGGACAGGGCTCGTTGAAAAACTGTTTTTT
TRBJ1-2	TRBD1	.	TRBV2	CASRYGQGKGYTF	TGTGCCAGCAGATACGGACAGGGTAAGGGCTACACCTTC
TRBJ1-1	.	.	TRBV9	CASSVVASGEARAEAFF	TGTGCCAGCAGCGTAGTGGCGAGTGGAGAGGCTCGGGCTGAAGCTTTCTTT